Listed here is a single T cell receptor beta chain. Antigen: not known. This specimen belongs to a study of T cell repertoires in cytomegalovirus infection. On the study more broadly: In public TCR beta signatures, there were indications of both CMV infection and matching HLA type. Study results and limitations: Summed public TCR beta family frequency identified CMV carriers bearing the relevant HLA. HLA-C-restricted CMV-specific TCR beta clonotypes were dominant in the ex vivo response.

TCRdb analysed the reads with MiXCR anew, one entry per CDR3 protein. The sample yields fewer than 550,000 distinct CDR3 sequences, more than 15% seen once. The receptor was isolated from a human donor in good health (CMV status not recorded). Some clones in this sample may be carry-over from other donors' samples. The sample consisted of CD8+ T cells from PBMCs.

CDR3 protein: CASSSRDNNQPQHF. The CDR3 DNA follows: TGTGCCAGCAGCTCCCGGGACAACAATCAGCCCCAGCATTTT. The rearrangement uses TRBV5-5 and TRBJ1-5; perhaps TRBD1 as D (6 bases). Trimming shortened V by 3 bases and J by 3 bases, and 10 bases separated the two germline ends. CDR3 length: 14 residues. CDR1 is SGHKS, CDR2 YYEKEE, per germline (reference sequence).